This T cell receptor beta chain is drawn from a study of T cells in Graves' hyperthyroidism and ophthalmopathy. These patients, aged 18 to 65, had recently diagnosed hyperthyroidism lasting under 2 months. This clonotype came up many times. RNA transcripts were the template for amplifying TCR beta CDR3 regions. Initially, a first-round RT-PCR of the TCR CDR3 employed the HTBI primer set. In TCRdb, the multiplex PCR reads were re-called with MiXCR into one record per CDR3 protein. Of roughly 510,000 distinct CDR3 sequences listed, 20% to 25% were seen once; the top ten hold 26%. V gave up 3 bases and J gave up 6 bases; unmatched junction bases: 9. Germline lookup yields CDR1 SQVTM and CDR2 ANQGSEA. The CDR3 runs 14 residues.

The genes are TRBV29-1 and TRBJ2-5; TRBD2 aligns across 8 bases. Material for sequencing was blood. This clonotype originated in a man aged 18 to 30 with Graves' hyperthyroidism. The CDR3 is CSVEIGRGGKTQYF. The CDR3 DNA sequence: TGCAGCGTTGAGATCGGCCGGGGGGGAAAGACCCAGTACTTC.